What follows are 21 T cell receptor beta chains derived from one specimen sequenced in a study of breast tumors, draining lymph nodes, adjacent tissues listed by TCRdb under 2016. Library preparation employed multiplex PCR. Sequenced on an Illumina HiSeq 2000. The raw public data were reprocessed by TCRdb itself: fastp quality trimming at Q25, MiXCR clonotype calling, in-frame beta chains only. Rows matching on CDR3 protein sequence are summarized as one entry with the most common DNA and genes. The sample has about 20,000 distinct CDR3 sequences on record, about a third of them singletons. The top ten constitute around 10% of the sample. The sample consisted of breast tumor tissue. The receptor set was obtained from a female donor with breast cancer. Some clones in this sample may be carry-over from other donors' samples.

The chain links TRBV6-5 to TRBJ1-6, with D uncertain. From germline, CDR1 is MNHEY and CDR2 SVGAGI. V lost 2 bases to trimming and J lost 7 bases, with 12 bases between them. There are 15 residues in the CDR3. The CDR3 coding sequence is TGTGCCAGCAGTTACGATCGCCTTCGGAATTCACCCCTCCACTTT. Residues: CASSYDRLRNSPLHF.

Concerning this clonotype itself: This may arise from a read error, as a much more abundant clone is one base away. J is TRBJ2-5 and V is TRBV29-1; 9 positions match TRBD1. Germline V gene data show CDR1 as SQVTM and CDR2 as ANQGSEA. The CDR3 has 13 residues. The chain's CDR3 is CGGKHRGLETQYF. CDR3 coding DNA: TGCGGCGGTAAACACAGGGGGCTGGAGACCCAGTACTTC.

In this sample, this clonotype turned up many times. This chain uses TRBV30 with TRBJ2-3; no clear D gene. V lost 3 bases and J 3 bases, leaving 7 bases between the germline ends. The length of the CDR3 is 12 residues. Germline V gives CDR1 GTSNPN, CDR2 SVGIG (reference sequence). In DNA, the CDR3 is TGTGCCTGGAGGTGGGATACAGATACGCAGTATTTT. Encoded protein: CAWRWDTDTQYF.

At least ten counts were recorded for this clonotype. This chain connects TRBV28 to TRBJ2-1; D might be TRBD1 or TRBD2, each matching 5 bases. Germline V gives CDR1 MDHEN, CDR2 SYDVKM. Trimming pared 6 bases from V and 1 base from J, leaving 13 bases between. This CDR3 is built from 15 residues. The CDR3, as DNA: TGTGCCAGCAGGGGGGTGGAAGGGTCCTACAATGAGCAGTTCTTC. Translated: CASRGVEGSYNEQFF.

V gene TRBV4-3 combines with J gene TRBJ1-1; D gene ambiguous. This CDR3 contains 15 residues. The V gene lost 3 bases and the J gene lost 0 bases, with 11 bases spanning the gap. The germline V gene has CDR1 LGHNA and CDR2 YSLEER. CDR3 in DNA: TGCGCCAGCAGCCAGGGTCCGGGGATGAACACTGAAGCTTTCTTT. Translation gives CASSQGPGMNTEAFF.

In this sample, this clonotype turned up many times. The chain links TRBV7-2 to TRBJ2-7; TRBD1 matches 7 bases. Looked up from germline, CDR1 is SGHTA and CDR2 is FQGNSA. The CDR3 sequence is 15 residues long. J was trimmed by 0 bases and V by 1 base; bases with no gene match: 3. CDR3 DNA: TGTGCCAGCAGCTTAGAAGGGGGCAACTCCTACGAGCAGTACTTC. Protein sequence: CASSLEGGNSYEQYF.

This clonotype has ten or more counts. V gene TRBV7-2 combines with J gene TRBJ2-7; D may be TRBD1 or TRBD2 (6 bases each). Trimming took 3 bases from V and 2 from J, leaving 11 bases between them. Germline lookup yields CDR1 SGHTA and CDR2 FQGNSA. This CDR3 is 14 amino acids long. CDR3 in DNA: TGTGCCAGCAGCTTCCAAGGGGGGACCTACGAGCAGTACTTC. Its protein is CASSFQGGTYEQYF.

This clonotype was picked up many times. The gene calls are TRBV20-1 and TRBJ2-7; the match to TRBD1 covers 8 bases. The CDR3 consists of 16 residues. V dropped 1 base and J dropped 4; count of bases not matched to a gene: 12. Germline-derived CDR1 and CDR2 are DFQATT and SNEGSKA (reference sequence). The chain's CDR3 is CSARAPPGQDLYEQYF. The CDR3 coding sequence is TGCAGTGCTAGAGCCCCTCCGGGACAGGACCTGTACGAGCAGTACTTC.

This clonotype appeared many times. The DNA for the CDR3 is TGTGCCAGCAGCTTATTCCCACAAGAGACCCAGTACTTC. Translated: CASSLFPQETQYF. This chain connects TRBV7-2 to TRBJ2-5; D uncertain. Per germline, CDR1 SGHTA and CDR2 FQGNSA. V lost 2 bases, J lost 2 bases, and 6 bases lay in between. The CDR3 spans 13 residues. The whole variable domain, remainder taken from reference TRBV7-2 and TRBJ2-5, is GAGVSQSPSNKVTEKGKDVELRCDPISGHTALYWYRQSLGQGLEFLIYFQGNSAPDKSGLPSDRFSAERTGGSVSTLTIQRTQQEDSAVYLCASSLFPQETQYFGPGTRLLVL.

Judged by abundance, this clonotype is medium-sized. The chain has TRBV6-6 and TRBJ2-3; TRBD2 agrees at 9 bases. The junction had 4 bases not matched to a gene; V was cut back by 5 bases and J by 1 base. Germline V gene data show CDR1 as MNHNY and CDR2 as SVGAGI (reference sequence). This CDR3 spans 15 amino acids. The CDR3 loop is CASSPGLARTDTQYF. In DNA form, the CDR3 reads TGTGCCAGCAGTCCGGGACTAGCCCGCACAGATACGCAGTATTTT.

This clonotype was seen only a few times. V and J are TRBV7-2 and TRBJ2-7; perhaps TRBD1 as D (6 bases). The CDR3 has 14 amino acids. Germline-derived CDR1 and CDR2 are SGHTA and FQGNSA. V shed 5 bases and J shed 2 bases, with 13 bases lying between them. The CDR3 region is CASSARDNPYEQYF. DNA for the CDR3: TGTGCCAGCAGCGCCCGGGACAATCCCTACGAGCAGTACTTC.

This clonotype was seen ten or more times. The chain uses TRBV4-2 and TRBJ2-7; tentative D call: TRBD2 (6 bases). Between the trimmed V and J ends, which lost 0 bases and 5 bases, there was a span of 11 bases. Germline V gives CDR1 LGHNA, CDR2 YNFKEQ. The CDR3 is 14 amino acids. CDR3 sequence: CASSQDLEGHEQYF. The CDR3 nucleotides read TGTGCCAGCAGCCAAGATCTGGAGGGCCACGAGCAGTACTTC.

The sample holds many counts of this clonotype. V and J are TRBV2 and TRBJ2-7; the D gene could be TRBD1 or TRBD2 (5 bases each). V was cut by 5 bases and J by 10 bases, with 15 bases left in between. This CDR3 is 12 amino acids long. CDR1 is SNHLY and CDR2 is FYNNEI in the germline V gene. The CDR3 nucleotides are TGTGCCAGCAGTCGGGGCCGAGGATCACAGTACTTC. As protein: CASSRGRGSQYF.

Of note for this clonotype: The junction departs from germline at one end; a sequencing error may be responsible. The chain is built from TRBV24-1 and TRBJ2-3; TRBD2 matches 10 bases. Per germline, CDR1 KGHDR and CDR2 SFDVKD. There are 21 residues in the CDR3. CDR3 residues: CATSDQYAGFPSSGSTDAQYF. The CDR3 region has the DNA TGTGCCACCAGTGATCAGTACGCGGGATTCCCTTCTAGCGGGAGCACAGATGCGCAGTATTTT.

About this clonotype: Compared with germline, one end of the junction differs, possibly owing to a read error. This sequence joins TRBV4-3 and TRBJ1-6; D is possibly TRBD1 (6 bases). Per germline, CDR1 LGHNA and CDR2 YSLEER. The CDR3 loop spans 15 amino acids. CDR3 region: CASSFGQTYNSLLHF. The CDR3 bases are TGCGCCAGCAGCTTTGGACAGACGTATAATTCACTCCTCCACTTT.

This clonotype is labeled as medium-sized (0.01 to 0.1%). The genes are TRBV29-1 and TRBJ2-5; D gene unclear. The CDR3 length is 12 residues. In germline, CDR1 is SQVTM, CDR2 ANQGSEA. Deletions cut 6 bases from V and 4 bases from J, with 12 bases between. The chain's CDR3 is CSVNDWRETQYF. The CDR3 DNA reads as TGCAGCGTCAACGACTGGAGAGAGACCCAGTACTTC.

This clonotype appeared many times. The V and J genes are TRBV6-5 and TRBJ1-5; D might be TRBD1 (6 bases). V lost 6 bases and J 4 bases, leaving 10 bases between the germline ends. The CDR3 consists of 13 residues. Germline CDR1 reads MNHEY; CDR2 reads SVGAGI. The CDR3 nucleotides read TGTGCCAGCAGACTCGGACAGAATCAGCCCCAGCATTTT. Amino acids: CASRLGQNQPQHF.

This clonotype was observed once. V is TRBV11-2 and J is TRBJ2-3; TRBD2 aligns across 12 bases. The CDR3 totals 19 residues. The germline gives CDR1 SGHAT, CDR2 FQNNGV. V gave up 0 bases and J gave up 1 base; unmatched junction bases: 8. The CDR3 region is CASSLDLAGGPVRTDTQYF. The CDR3 coding sequence is TGTGCCAGCAGCTTAGATCTAGCGGGGGGGCCTGTCCGCACAGATACGCAGTATTTT.

The V and J genes are TRBV7-9 and TRBJ1-4; 8 bases match TRBD1. The CDR3 contains 14 residues. Germline CDR1 reads SEHNR; CDR2 reads FQNEAQ (reference sequence). V was clipped by 5 bases and J by 8 bases; unmatched bases: 7. In DNA, the CDR3 is TGTGCCAGCAGCAGAGGCAGGGGGCGGGAAAAACTGTTTTTT. Translation: CASSRGRGREKLFF.

This chain uses TRBV10-3 with TRBJ2-2; 9 positions match TRBD1. The CDR3 totals 16 residues. The germline gives CDR1 ENHRY, CDR2 SYGVKD. V shed 4 bases and J 0 bases; nucleotides not matched to a gene: 3. For the CDR3, the DNA is TGTGCCATCAGTGCACAGGGGGCGTCGAACACCGGGGAGCTGTTTTTT. Amino acid sequence: CAISAQGASNTGELFF.

The chain couples TRBV6-4 to TRBJ2-2, with 7 bases that match TRBD2. This CDR3 is 14 amino acids long. J lost 3 bases, V lost 3 bases, and 1 base had no gene match. The germline gives CDR1 MRHNA, CDR2 SNTAGT. CDR3 sequence: CASSDRGDTGELFF. DNA of the CDR3: TGTGCCAGCAGTGATCGGGGGGACACCGGGGAGCTGTTTTTT.